This TCR beta chain emerged from a study of control samples from healthy donors and cancer patients. TCRdb's copy holds only in-frame clones and misses some; the assay was immunoSEQ multiplex PCR. The repertoire consists of approximately 94,000 clones, with approximately 86% occurring once and the leading ten covering 1.3%. The specimen was blood. This clonotype was obtained from a woman in her forties or fifties in good health.

CDR3 sequence reads: CASSLFSRGTKGDTQYF. As DNA, the CDR3 is TGTGCCAGCAGCTTATTTTCAAGGGGGACTAAAGGGGATACGCAGTATTTT. The chain employs TRBV7-9 and TRBJ2-3, with D maybe TRBD2 (7 bases). The germline gives CDR1 SEHNR, CDR2 FQNEAQ (reference sequence). The CDR3 is made up of 17 amino acids. V was clipped by 2 bases and J by 6 bases, with 21 bases between them.